One and the same sample provided the 3 T cell receptor beta chains below, sequenced in a study of cytomegalovirus exposure and HLA in healthy donors. Only in-frame clones appear in the TCRdb table, and some are missing; sequencing was by immunoSEQ multiplex PCR. The table shows some 140,000 clones, with just under 85% occurring only once. Sample: PBMCs. The receptors originated from a young man in good health and CMV-seropositive.

The chain has TRBV6-6 and TRBJ2-7; tentatively, D is TRBD1 (5 bases). V lost 5 bases, J lost 2 bases, and 10 bases lay in between. The CDR3 runs 13 residues. Germline CDR1 MNHNY, CDR2 SVGAGI (reference sequence). The CDR3 sequence: CASSKDRTYEQYF. The CDR3 region has the DNA TGTGCCAGCAGTAAAGACAGAACCTACGAGCAGTACTTC.

The rearrangement links TRBV19 to TRBJ1-2, with D tentatively TRBD1 (5 bases). Germline CDR1 is LNHDA and CDR2 is SQIVND (reference sequence). CDR3 length equals 14 residues. V was pared by 3 bases and J by 4 bases, with 12 bases between. CDR3 coding DNA: TGTGCCAGTAGTATGAGGGACTCCCTCTATGGCTACACCTTC. Translated, it gives CASSMRDSLYGYTF.

V gene TRBV15 combines with J gene TRBJ1-1, with a tentative D call TRBD1 (6 bases). V dropped 0 bases and J dropped 5 bases, with 16 bases sitting between them. This CDR3 spans 16 amino acids. Germline loops: CDR1 LNHNV, CDR2 YYDKDF (reference sequence). The CDR3 is CATSRDLGAGGTEAFF. The CDR3 region has the DNA TGTGCCACCAGCAGAGATTTGGGGGCGGGAGGGACTGAAGCTTTCTTT.